The clone carrying this T cell receptor (beta chain) has just a few counts. As yet, its antigen is unknown. This specimen belongs to a study of T cells after yellow fever vaccination. Study information: SMART-Seq v4 Ultra Low Input prepared the low-cell-number fractions.

Universal primer sites and UMIs were introduced during 5'RACE template-switching synthesis of TCR cDNA. TCRdb used MiXCR to reprocess the 5' RACE reads, holding one entry per CDR3 protein. The sample holds approximately 580,000 distinct CDR3 sequences, about a sixth seen once. General study points: Shared CD4/CD8 clonotypes were a small share, likely from convergent recombination.

This receptor was obtained from a man aged 18 to 30 who received the YFV17D yellow fever vaccine. The source was PBMCs, collected around 5 days after the first yellow fever vaccination.

This CDR3 is CASSATSGGATGELFF. CDR3 DNA sequence: TGCGCCAGCAGCGCCACTAGCGGGGGGGCCACCGGGGAGCTGTTTTTT. The rearrangement uses TRBV5-1 and TRBJ2-2; 13 nucleotides match TRBD2. CDR3 length equals 16 residues. V was clipped by 4 bases and J by 4 bases; unmatched bases: 4. Germline CDR1 SGHRS, CDR2 YFSETQ.